These 13 T cell receptor beta chains were all obtained from the same sample, sequenced in a study of cytomegalovirus exposure and HLA in healthy donors (dated by TCRdb to about 2017). The library was generated by the immunoSEQ multiplex PCR assay. This is the immuneACCESS table as TCRdb keeps it, with only in-frame sequences that have V and J called. A part of the clones is gone; compared with another copy, unresolved V genes explain less than half, and the rest is unexplained. This sample holds about 250,000 clones; about 90% were observed only once. The ten largest clones take up around 12% of the sample. Sequencing used PBMCs. The receptors come from a man younger than 30 in good health and CMV-seropositive.

The chain combines TRBV9 with TRBJ1-2; D possibly corresponds to TRBD1 (5 bases). The CDR3 is made up of 16 amino acids. With 3 bases removed from V and 7 bases from J, the gap between germline ends came to 22 bases. CDR1 and CDR2 from the germline V gene are SGDLS and YYNGEE. The CDR3 is CASSADPGMDRRGYTF. The CDR3 DNA is TGTGCCAGCAGCGCCGACCCAGGGATGGATCGACGTGGCTACACCTTC.

The V and J genes are TRBV29-1 and TRBJ1-5, with a possible D match to TRBD1 (6 bases). This CDR3 spans 13 amino acids. V lost 6 bases to trimming and J lost 6 bases, with 15 bases between them. The germline gives CDR1 SQVTM, CDR2 ANQGSEA. The DNA of the CDR3 is TGCAGCGTGGTGGACGGAGGGGGTCAGCCCCAGCATTTT. Translated: CSVVDGGGQPQHF.

This clone was detected only once. This chain links TRBV7-9 with TRBJ1-1; the D is unclear. Trimming removed 5 bases from V and 0 bases from J, with 10 bases in between. Per germline, CDR1 SEHNR and CDR2 FQNEAQ (reference sequence). The CDR3 contains 14 residues. The CDR3 protein is CASSTRTLNTEAFF. CDR3 DNA sequence: TGTGCCAGCAGCACCCGGACTTTGAACACTGAAGCTTTCTTT.

This sequence joins TRBV4-2 and TRBJ2-5, with D maybe TRBD2 (5 bases). Germline V gives CDR1 LGHNA, CDR2 YNFKEQ. V lost 4 bases and J lost 3, with 24 bases in between. The CDR3 runs to 18 residues. The CDR3 loop reads CASSPAIGGGRGEETQYF. The CDR3 coding sequence is TGTGCCAGCAGCCCGGCCATCGGTGGCGGTCGGGGTGAAGAGACCCAGTACTTC.

The CDR3 DNA sequence: TGCGCCAGCAGCTTGGCTTTGCGGACCCAGAGAAGTTTAGGGGAGCTGTTTTTT. It is translated as CASSLALRTQRSLGELFF. The V and J genes are TRBV5-1 and TRBJ2-2; no firm D call. The CDR3 is 18 residues long. CDR1 is SGHRS, CDR2 YFSETQ, per germline. The V and J ends lost 0 bases and 8 bases respectively, with 23 bases between them. The whole variable domain, remainder taken from reference TRBV5-1 and TRBJ2-2, is KAGVTQTPRYLIKTRGQQVTLSCSPISGHRSVSWYQQTPGQGLQFLFEYFSETQRNKGNFPGRFSGRQFSNSRSEMNVSTLELGDSALYLCASSLALRTQRSLGELFFGEGSRLTVL.

This rearrangement joins TRBV4-2 to TRBJ2-4; 10 bases fit TRBD1. The CDR3 has 16 amino acids. The V gene's germline CDR1 is LGHNA and CDR2 YNFKEQ. V was clipped by 0 bases and J by 1 base; unmatched bases: 0. CDR3 bases: TGTGCCAGCAGCCAAGAGGACAGGGGGGCCAAAAACATTCAGTACTTC. Amino acids: CASSQEDRGAKNIQYF.

The chain employs TRBV14 and TRBJ2-6, with D unresolved. Germline values: CDR1 SGHDN, CDR2 FVKESK. With 2 bases removed from V and 0 bases from J, the gap between germline ends came to 8 bases. The CDR3 loop spans 16 amino acids. The CDR3 DNA follows: TGTGCCAGCAGCCAACTTCGAGGCTCTGGGGCCAACGTCCTGACTTTC. It is translated as CASSQLRGSGANVLTF.

The chain uses TRBV5-6 and TRBJ2-5; no clear D. Germline-derived CDR1 and CDR2 are SGHDT and YYEEEE. V lost 7 bases and J lost 4, with 14 bases in between. The CDR3 extends over 13 amino acids. The DNA of the CDR3 is TGTGCCAGCCACCCGTGGATAGGAGAGACCCAGTACTTC. It encodes CASHPWIGETQYF.

The gene calls are TRBV6-1 and TRBJ2-1; the match to TRBD2 covers 9 bases. Trimming at V came to 4 bases and at J to 7 bases, leaving 11 bases not matched to a gene. The CDR3 length is 16 residues. The germline CDR1 and CDR2 sequences are MNHNS and SASEGT. CDR3 DNA: TGTGCCAGCAGTGGACCTTTATCTAGCGGGACTAATGAGCAGTTCTTC. It encodes CASSGPLSSGTNEQFF.

The chain uses TRBV6-5 and TRBJ2-2, with 7 bases identical to TRBD2. This CDR3 region has 16 residues. The V gene end was trimmed by 2 bases and the J gene end by 2 bases; junction bases not matched to a gene: 5. Germline V gene sequence: CDR1 MNHEY, CDR2 SVGAGI. The CDR3 is CASSYGASGNTGELFF. The CDR3 DNA follows: TGTGCCAGCAGTTACGGGGCTAGCGGAAACACCGGGGAGCTGTTTTTT.

The V call is TRBV28, the J call TRBJ2-1; TRBD2 matches at 12 bases. The CDR3 is 19 residues long. Germline trimming cut 7 bases from V and 1 base from J; bases unmatched to any gene: 14. Per the germline V gene, CDR1 is MDHEN and CDR2 is SYDVKM. CDR3 DNA: TGTGCCAGCACCGACCCTCGACTAGCGGGAGTCAGGTCCTACAATGAGCAGTTCTTC. Protein: CASTDPRLAGVRSYNEQFF.

V and J are TRBV7-9 and TRBJ2-1; 9 bases are shared with TRBD2. Losses at the gene ends were 5 bases for V and 2 bases for J; bases not matched to a gene: 7. Germline CDR1 reads SEHNR; CDR2 reads FQNEAQ (reference sequence). The length of the CDR3 is 16 residues. The CDR3 DNA reads as TGTGCCAGCAGCCCCTTAGCGGGAGTCCCCTACAATGAGCAGTTCTTC. Protein sequence: CASSPLAGVPYNEQFF. Complete variable domain (other parts from reference TRBV7-9 and TRBJ2-1): DTGVSQNPRHKITKRGQNVTFRCDPISEHNRLYWYRQTLGQGPEFLTYFQNEAQLEKSRLLSDRFSAERPKGSFSTLEIQRTEQGDSAMYLCASSPLAGVPYNEQFFGPGTRLTVL.

The CDR3 spells CASSSGGTPNQPQHF. The CDR3 nucleotides are TGTGCCAGCAGCTCCGGCGGTACCCCCAATCAGCCCCAGCATTTT. The genes are TRBV7-9 and TRBJ1-5; D is undetermined. V was pared by 4 bases and J by 3 bases, with 13 bases between. The V gene's germline CDR1 is SEHNR and CDR2 FQNEAQ (reference sequence). This CDR3 has 15 amino acids.